The clone carrying this T cell receptor (beta chain) has more than one count but fewer than ten. The antigen is not known. Some clones are missing from TCRdb's copy, which holds only in-frame ones; the method was immunoSEQ multiplex PCR. The sample contains approximately 200,000 clones, just over 90% of which appear only once. The sample comes from a study of cytomegalovirus exposure and HLA in healthy donors. Study conclusions and caveats: With high specificity and sensitivity, the classifier reportedly diagnosed cytomegalovirus status. A subsequent analysis found that TCR clusters from the first cohort also tended to co-occur in the 90 to 150 validation repertoires, with about 93% of cluster scores above 0. Some TCR beta chains (roughly 150 of them) were listed as cytomegalovirus-associated.

The CDR3 covers 12 residues. CDR1 MNHEY and CDR2 SMNVEV come from the germline V gene (reference sequence). Trimming cost V 6 bases and J 9 bases, with 15 bases left between them. The chain uses TRBV27 and TRBJ2-7; a weak D match, TRBD2 (6 bases). This clonotype was sampled from a woman between 18 and 29 years old in good health and CMV-seronegative. The sequencing input was PBMCs. CDR3 sequence reads: CASSQGAGRQYF. The CDR3 coding sequence is TGTGCCAGCAGCCAGGGTGCGGGGCGGCAGTACTTC.